The rows below give T cell receptor beta chains drawn from one sample of a study of neurological immune-mediated disorders. MiXCR, run by TCRdb on the 5' RACE reads, gives a single entry per CDR3 protein. The sample lists about 53,000 distinct CDR3 sequences, 7.5% to 9.5% occurring once. Sequences were obtained from PBMCs. The receptors derive from a woman aged 35 to 49 in good health. Each CDR3 is given with its conserved first and last residue. A D gene is named only where the DNA matches it firmly. Rows give clone size only sometimes, using once, few, many, or a class for an expanded clone.

>TRBV4-3|TRBJ2-5|TRBD1|.
CASSQRGVGTGRETQYF
TGCGCCAGCAGCCAGAGGGGGGTCGGGACAGGGAGAGAGACCCAGTACTTC
>TRBV12-3/TRBV12-4|TRBJ2-3|.|many
CASSLGLAADTQYF
TGTGCCAGCAGTTTAGGGCTAGCCGCAGATACGCAGTATTTT
>TRBV5-1|TRBJ1-1|.|many
CASSLRELYTEAFF
TGCGCCAGCAGCTTGAGGGAATTATACACTGAAGCTTTCTTT
>TRBV6-2/TRBV6-3|TRBJ2-6|.|many
CASSLSGANVLTF
TGTGCCAGCAGCCTCTCTGGGGCCAACGTCCTGACTTTC
>TRBV3-1|TRBJ2-1|.|many
CASTPPGYNEQFF
TGTGCCAGCACCCCACCGGGATACAATGAGCAGTTCTTC
>TRBV2|TRBJ2-5|.|.
CASSRADKETQYF
TGTGCCAGCAGCAGGGCGGACAAAGAGACCCAGTACTTC
>TRBV29-1|TRBJ1-1|.|few
CSVDTGRGFAEAFF
TGCAGCGTTGATACCGGGAGAGGTTTTGCTGAAGCTTTCTTT
>TRBV5-1|TRBJ2-3|.|many
CASSLADTGLTDTQYF
TGCGCCAGCAGCTTGGCAGATACAGGGCTCACAGATACGCAGTATTTT
>TRBV10-1|TRBJ2-1|.|many
CASSPGTSYNEQFF
TGCGCCAGCAGCCCCGGGACAAGTTACAATGAGCAGTTCTTC
>TRBV5-1|TRBJ2-1|.|many
CASSRSQGGEQFF
TGCGCCAGCAGCCGGTCACAGGGCGGGGAGCAGTTCTTC
>TRBV20-1|TRBJ2-7|TRBD2|many
CSALSGSSYEQYF
TGCAGTGCACTTAGCGGGAGCTCCTACGAGCAGTACTTC
>TRBV4-3|TRBJ2-5|.|many
CASSQDGRVQETQYF
TGCGCCAGCAGCCAAGATGGCAGGGTCCAAGAGACCCAGTACTTC
>TRBV12-3/TRBV12-4|TRBJ1-2|.|.
CASRGGVRMNYGYTF
TGTGCCAGTAGGGGGGGGGTACGGATGAACTATGGCTACACCTTC
>TRBV19|TRBJ2-7|TRBD1|many
CASSIVGGTGLSEQYF
TGTGCCAGTAGTATAGTCGGCGGGACAGGGCTCTCCGAGCAGTACTTC
>TRBV18|TRBJ1-2|.|.
CASSPSGNYGYTF
TGTGCCAGCTCACCATCAGGGAACTATGGCTACACCTTC
>TRBV18|TRBJ2-1|TRBD2|many
CASSPPGLAGHEQFF
TGTGCCAGCTCACCACCGGGACTAGCGGGTCACGAGCAGTTCTTC